This entry is about one TCR beta chain. The clone's antigen remains unknown. Per-base qualities were not stored, and no clone one base away is much larger. Reading from cysteine to phenylalanine, the CDR3 counts 12 amino acids. Only the CDR3 region is kept as DNA, spanning 36 bases read in frame from base 1. V loses 5 bases, J loses 6 bases, and the germline ends lie 11 bases apart. Based on the germline V gene (reference sequence), the CDR1 and CDR2 sequences are WNHNN and SYGVQD. Preparation of the library involved the immunoSEQ multiplex PCR assay. As stored in TCRdb, this immuneACCESS dataset retains in-frame rearrangements with V and J assigned. A fraction of the clones does not appear; measured against another copy, unresolved V genes explain less than half of the discrepancy, and the remainder lacks a known reason. In this sample the table shows 75,000 to 95,000 clones, 89% of which occur a single time. 0.41% of the sample goes to the ten largest clones.

The data originate from a study of technical replicates of blood from a few donors (TCRdb year 2017). This clonotype was sampled from a human donor in good health. What was sequenced was T cells isolated from PBMCs. Recombination connected TRBV10-1 to TRBJ2-7, with TRBD2 tentatively as D gene (6 bases match). Here is the DNA: TGCGCCAGCAGTCCCGGGAGCAGCGAGCAGTACTTC. Its protein product is CASSPGSSEQYF.